This T cell receptor beta chain was identified during a study of cytomegalovirus exposure and HLA in healthy donors. Study-wide findings and caveats: When a later analysis was performed, an Asian-associated ancestry cluster reportedly had fewer N-insertions than the roughly 640-donor mean.

The CDR3 spans 14 residues. The germline gives CDR1 KGHSH, CDR2 LQKENI. V shed 2 bases, J shed 7 bases, and the junction held 4 bases outside the gene matches. PCR involved 60 Vbeta and 13 Jbeta primers. The assay was immunoSEQ multiplex PCR, and TCRdb's table has in-frame clones only and misses some. This table holds more than 50,000 clones. With regard to this clone: Its matching antigen is unknown.

The chain uses TRBV18 and TRBJ1-5; 8 nucleotides align to TRBD1. The sequence was obtained from a man younger than 30 in good health and CMV-seropositive. The sequenced material came from PBMCs. The CDR3 DNA reads TGTGCCAGCTCACCAGGACAGGGATGGCAGCCCCAGCATTTT. This translates into CASSPGQGWQPQHF.